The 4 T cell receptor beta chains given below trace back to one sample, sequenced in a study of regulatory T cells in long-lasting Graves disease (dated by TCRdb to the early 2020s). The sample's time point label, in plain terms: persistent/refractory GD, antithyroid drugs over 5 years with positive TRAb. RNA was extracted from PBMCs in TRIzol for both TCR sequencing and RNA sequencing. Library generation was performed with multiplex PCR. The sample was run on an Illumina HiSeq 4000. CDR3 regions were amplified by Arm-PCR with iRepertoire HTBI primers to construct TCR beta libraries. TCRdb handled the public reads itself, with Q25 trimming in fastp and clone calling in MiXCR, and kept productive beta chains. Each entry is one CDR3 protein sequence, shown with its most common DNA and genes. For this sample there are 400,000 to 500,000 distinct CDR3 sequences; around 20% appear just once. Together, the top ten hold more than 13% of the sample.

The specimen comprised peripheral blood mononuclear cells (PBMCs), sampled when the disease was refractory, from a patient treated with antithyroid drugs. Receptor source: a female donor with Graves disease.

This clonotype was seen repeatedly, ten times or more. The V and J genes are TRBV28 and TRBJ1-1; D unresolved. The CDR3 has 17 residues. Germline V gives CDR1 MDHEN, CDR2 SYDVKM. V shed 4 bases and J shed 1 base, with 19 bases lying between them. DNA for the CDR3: TGTGCCAGCAGTTCCCTCGCCTCTTTTGGGCCGAACACTGAAGCTTTCTTT. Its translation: CASSSLASFGPNTEAFF. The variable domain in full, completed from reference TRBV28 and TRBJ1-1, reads DVKVTQSSRYLVKRTGEKVFLECVQDMDHENMFWYRQDPGLGLRLIYFSYDVKMKEKGDIPEGYSVSREKKERFSLILESASTNQTSMYLCASSSLASFGPNTEAFFGQGTRLTVV.

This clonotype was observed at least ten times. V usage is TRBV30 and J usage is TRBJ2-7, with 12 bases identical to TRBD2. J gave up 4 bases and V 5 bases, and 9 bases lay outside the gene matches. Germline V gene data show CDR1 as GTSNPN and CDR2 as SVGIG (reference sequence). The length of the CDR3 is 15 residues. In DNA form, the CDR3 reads TGTGCCTGGGGAAGACTAGCGGGAGTTCGGTACGAGCAGTACTTC. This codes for CAWGRLAGVRYEQYF. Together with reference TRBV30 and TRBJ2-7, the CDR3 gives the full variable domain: SQTIHQWPATLVQPVGSPLSLECTVEGTSNPNLYWYRQAAGRGLQLLFYSVGIGQISSEVPQNLSASRPQDRQFILSSKKLLLSDSGFYLCAWGRLAGVRYEQYFGPGTRLTVT.

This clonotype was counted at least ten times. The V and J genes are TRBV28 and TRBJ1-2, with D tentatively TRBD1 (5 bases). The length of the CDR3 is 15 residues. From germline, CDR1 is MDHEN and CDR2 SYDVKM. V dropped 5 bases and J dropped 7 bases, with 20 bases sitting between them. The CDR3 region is CASSGDRDGRGGYTF. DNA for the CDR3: TGTGCCAGCAGTGGGGACCGGGACGGTCGTGGTGGCTACACCTTC.

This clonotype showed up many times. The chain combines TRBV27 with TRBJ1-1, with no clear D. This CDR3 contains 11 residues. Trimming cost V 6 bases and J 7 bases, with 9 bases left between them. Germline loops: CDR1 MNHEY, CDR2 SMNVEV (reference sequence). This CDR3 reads CASSSSGEAFF. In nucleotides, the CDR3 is TGTGCCAGCAGCAGCAGTGGTGAAGCTTTCTTT.